The clone carrying this T cell receptor beta chain has more than one count but fewer than ten. Its antigen is currently unknown. The data originate from a study of cytomegalovirus exposure and HLA in healthy donors. Study in general: There were 117 million unique TCR beta sequences, drawn from approximately 190 million T cells, in an earlier analysis.

CDR3 length: 14 residues. CDR1 is LNHDA, CDR2 SQIVND, per germline (reference sequence). V dropped 7 bases and J dropped 1 base, with 11 bases sitting between them. The primer mix had 60 Vbeta and 13 Jbeta primers. Produced via immunoSEQ multiplex PCR; TCRdb's table is partial and in-frame only. The sample consists of 110,000 or so clones, over 75% of them appearing once. The study's findings and limits: The classifier reportedly diagnosed cytomegalovirus status with high sensitivity and specificity. Later genetic work tied a missense DCLRE1C variant to beta-chain V and J trimming.

Input material: PBMCs. The chain joins TRBV19 to TRBJ1-3; no definite D call. The clonotype originates from a woman between 18 and 30 years old in good health and CMV-seronegative. This chain's CDR3 is CASTAGGSGNTIYF. CDR3 DNA sequence: TGTGCCAGTACTGCCGGCGGATCTGGAAACACCATATATTTT. The full variable domain, in which reference TRBV19 and TRBJ1-3 provide the parts outside the CDR3, is DGGITQSPKYLFRKEGQNVTLSCEQNLNHDAMYWYRQDPGQGLRLIYYSQIVNDFQKGDIAEGYSVSREKKESFPLTVTSAQKNPTAFYLCASTAGGSGNTIYFGEGSWLTVV.